Following are 3 T cell receptor beta chains from one sample sequenced in a study of control samples from healthy donors and cancer patients (dated by TCRdb to about 2020). Libraries were constructed by the immunoSEQ multiplex PCR assay. TCRdb retrieved this table from immuneACCESS and kept in-frame rearrangements only. Not all clones are present; in checked studies, unresolved V genes account for under half, and no reason is known for the remainder. The sample table holds roughly 89,000 clones, of which 91% were seen once. Together, the top ten hold under 20% of the sample. The sequencing input was blood. The receptors stem from a man aged 50-59 years in good health.

This chain uses TRBV9 with TRBJ1-1; possibly TRBD1 for D (5 bases). This CDR3 is built from 15 residues. Trimming pared 3 bases from V and 4 bases from J, leaving 16 bases between. Germline V lookup: CDR1 SGDLS, CDR2 YYNGEE. CDR3 sequence (DNA): TGTGCCAGCAGCGCCTTTGGGACGGGGTCCACTGAAGCTTTCTTT. This codes for CASSAFGTGSTEAFF. The full variable domain, in which reference TRBV9 and TRBJ1-1 provide the parts outside the CDR3, is DSGVTQTPKHLITATGQRVTLRCSPRSGDLSVYWYQQSLDQGLQFLIQYYNGEERAKGNILERFSAQQFPDLHSELNLSSLELGDSALYFCASSAFGTGSTEAFFGQGTRLTVV.

The rearrangement joins TRBV21-1 to TRBJ2-1; the table gives TRBD2 as D, unverified against the DNA. TRBV21-1 is shown as a pseudogene. The CDR3 extends over 15 amino acids. DNA of the CDR3: TGTGCCAGCAGCAAAGATGCGGAAATAGTAAATGAGCAGTTCTTC. It yields the protein CASSKDAEIVNEQFF.

The chain links TRBV30 to TRBJ1-5; D may be TRBD1 (5 bases). Between the trimmed V and J ends, which lost 6 bases and 4 bases, there was a span of 19 bases. Germline-derived CDR1 and CDR2 are GTSNPN and SVGIG (reference sequence). CDR3 size: 15 residues. The CDR3 DNA follows: TGTGCCTGCTCCGGACATCAACTGGGGAATCAGCCCCAGCATTTT. Protein sequence: CACSGHQLGNQPQHF. The full variable domain, in which reference TRBV30 and TRBJ1-5 provide the parts outside the CDR3, is SQTIHQWPATLVQPVGSPLSLECTVEGTSNPNLYWYRQAAGRGLQLLFYSVGIGQISSEVPQNLSASRPQDRQFILSSKKLLLSDSGFYLCACSGHQLGNQPQHFGDGTRLSIL.